These 5 T cell receptor beta chains were sequenced from one sample in a study of blood T cell repertoires in COVID-19. Some clones are missing from TCRdb's copy, which holds only in-frame ones; the method was immunoSEQ multiplex PCR. The data contain 130,000 to 150,000 clones, about 90% of them singletons. The material sequenced was peripheral blood. The receptor source for this set is a man aged 45 to 65 with active or convalescent COVID-19.

V gene TRBV7-9 combines with J gene TRBJ2-5; the D gene is possibly TRBD2 (7 bases). Trimming shortened V by 1 base and J by 2 bases, and 11 bases separated the two germline ends. Germline CDR1 and CDR2: SEHNR and FQNEAQ (reference sequence). This CDR3 has 15 amino acids. As DNA, the CDR3 is TGTGCCAGCAGCTTAGTGGGGGGGCTTCAAGAGACCCAGTACTTC. Amino acid sequence: CASSLVGGLQETQYF.

CDR3 sequence (DNA): TGTGCCACCAGCCCTCGGGACTATGAGTACCAAGAGACCCAGTACTTC. This encodes CATSPRDYEYQETQYF. The chain uses TRBV15 and TRBJ2-5; TRBD2 matches 7 bases. From germline, CDR1 is LNHNV and CDR2 YYDKDF (reference sequence). The CDR3 runs to 16 residues. The junction had 9 bases not matched to a gene; V was cut back by 5 bases and J by 0 bases.

The chain uses TRBV7-9 and TRBJ2-7, with 7 bases fitting TRBD1. The CDR3 is 16 residues long. V shed 0 bases and J 2 bases; nucleotides not matched to a gene: 7. Germline V gene lookup returns CDR1 SEHNR and CDR2 FQNEAQ (reference sequence). The CDR3 region is CASSLAGQSLTYEQYF. The CDR3 DNA reads as TGTGCCAGCAGCTTAGCGGGACAGTCTCTAACCTACGAGCAGTACTTC.

A few counts support this clone. This chain joins TRBV19 and TRBJ1-5; TRBD1 agrees at 7 bases. The CDR3 totals 14 residues. Germline V gene data show CDR1 as LNHDA and CDR2 as SQIVND (reference sequence). The V and J ends lost 6 bases and 5 bases, in that order; junction bases with no gene match: 7. CDR3 in amino acids: CASRSGTDYQPQHF. CDR3 DNA sequence: TGTGCCAGTAGATCCGGGACAGATTATCAGCCCCAGCATTTT.

This chain uses TRBV6-5 with TRBJ2-7, with 8 bases aligning to TRBD1. V shed 5 bases, J shed 2 bases, and the junction held 8 bases outside the gene matches. This CDR3 contains 15 residues. CDR1 and CDR2 from the germline V gene are MNHEY and SVGAGI. CDR3 DNA sequence: TGTGCCAGCAGTAACAGGGGGAATCCAACCTACGAGCAGTACTTC. This sequence encodes CASSNRGNPTYEQYF.